This entry lists 14 T cell receptor beta chains sequenced from one sample in a study of shared clonotypes between healthy human individuals. Measured with immunoSEQ multiplex PCR; TCRdb has only the in-frame clones, and not every one. The table records millions of clones, about 92% of them present only once. Naive CD8 cells were CD45RO-negative, positively selected for CCR7, excluding terminally differentiated effector memory CD45RA+ cells. The source material was naive CD8+ T cells from PBMCs. These receptors all stem from a man aged 18 to 30 in good health. Some clones in this sample may be carry-over from other donors' samples.

This chain joins TRBV6-6 and TRBJ1-1; D may be TRBD1 (5 bases). This CDR3 region has 13 residues. Germline V gene lookup returns CDR1 MNHNY and CDR2 SVGAGI (reference sequence). Trimming stripped 2 bases from V and 6 bases from J, with 10 bases between. The CDR3 spells CASSYRRDAEAFF. In nucleotides, the CDR3 is TGTGCCAGCAGTTACCGCCGGGACGCTGAAGCTTTCTTT.

V and J are TRBV30 and TRBJ2-2; no clear D gene. Germline CDR1 reads GTSNPN; CDR2 reads SVGIG (reference sequence). Trimming shortened V by 0 bases and J by 7 bases, and 6 bases separated the two germline ends. This CDR3 comprises 12 residues. The CDR3 nucleotides are TGTGCCTGGAGTGTACAAATCGGGGAGCTGTTTTTT. Residues: CAWSVQIGELFF.

This chain joins TRBV27 and TRBJ1-5; 8 positions agree with TRBD1. Germline lookup yields CDR1 MNHEY and CDR2 SMNVEV (reference sequence). The V segment lost 5 bases and the J segment 1 base; nucleotides outside the gene matches: 7. This CDR3 region has 16 residues. The CDR3 reads CASSLSQGASNQPQHF. The CDR3 bases are TGTGCCAGCAGTCTGAGTCAGGGGGCGAGCAATCAGCCCCAGCATTTT.

This chain joins TRBV7-2 and TRBJ2-1; 8 bases fit TRBD2. V lost 1 base to trimming and J lost 9 bases; unmatched junction nucleotides: 11. Germline values: CDR1 SGHTA, CDR2 FQGNSA. The CDR3 spans 16 residues. This CDR3 reads CASSLEAGGVLSEQFF. The CDR3 region has the DNA TGTGCCAGCAGCTTAGAGGCGGGAGGAGTTCTCAGTGAGCAGTTCTTC.

The DNA of the CDR3 is TGTGCCATCGGTCTTCAAGGTGGCTACACCTTC. Protein: CAIGLQGGYTF. The chain couples TRBV10-3 to TRBJ1-2; D unclear. From germline, CDR1 is ENHRY and CDR2 SYGVKD. The CDR3 spans 11 residues. V lost 8 bases and J lost 7, with 11 bases in between.

J is TRBJ1-2 and V is TRBV25-1; 7 nucleotides agree with TRBD1. Germline V CDR1 and CDR2: MGHDK, SYGVNS. The junction had 0 bases not matched to a gene; V was cut back by 2 bases and J by 3 bases. The CDR3 consists of 13 residues. CDR3 region: CASSETGDYGYTF. DNA of the CDR3: TGTGCCAGCAGTGAAACAGGGGACTATGGCTACACCTTC.

The J gene is TRBJ2-1, the V gene TRBV28; 9 bases map to TRBD2. The CDR3 has 13 amino acids. J was trimmed by 10 bases and V by 2 bases; bases with no gene match: 3. The germline V gene encodes CDR1 MDHEN and CDR2 SYDVKM. The CDR3: CASSLGGLAEQFF. In DNA form, the CDR3 reads TGTGCCAGCAGTTTAGGGGGACTAGCAGAGCAGTTCTTC.

V usage is TRBV15 and J usage is TRBJ2-7, with D possibly TRBD2 on 6 matching bases. This CDR3 is 14 amino acids long. The ends were cut back, 1 base at V and 5 bases at J, with 12 bases in the middle. The germline V gene has CDR1 LNHNV and CDR2 YYDKDF (reference sequence). The DNA of the CDR3 is TGTGCCACCAGCAGAGTAGATTGGGGGGACGAGCAGTACTTC. It codes for CATSRVDWGDEQYF.

This clone was detected a few times. This chain's CDR3 is CSVQVRDPQAFF. The CDR3 DNA follows: TGCAGCGTCCAAGTCCGGGACCCCCAAGCTTTCTTT. The rearrangement uses TRBV29-1 and TRBJ1-1; maybe TRBD1 (5 bases). The CDR3 contains 12 residues. CDR1 is SQVTM, CDR2 ANQGSEA, per germline. V was cut by 6 bases and J by 9 bases, with 17 bases left in between.

The genes are TRBV4-1 and TRBJ2-1; 7 bases are a match to TRBD2. The V segment lost 6 bases and the J segment 7 bases; nucleotides outside the gene matches: 6. The length of the CDR3 is 13 residues. Germline values: CDR1 MGHRA, CDR2 YSYEKL. CDR3 DNA sequence: TGCGCCAGCAGTGTTCTGGGGGGGAATGAGCAGTTCTTC. Translated: CASSVLGGNEQFF.

This chain uses TRBV29-1 with TRBJ2-1; TRBD2 might be the D (5 bases). The germline gives CDR1 SQVTM, CDR2 ANQGSEA. The CDR3 sequence is 15 residues long. V dropped 4 bases and J dropped 0 bases, with 13 bases sitting between them. The CDR3 nucleotides are TGCAGCGTTGTGGGTAGCGAGAACTCCTACAATGAGCAGTTCTTC. Translation gives CSVVGSENSYNEQFF.

V usage is TRBV11-3 and J usage is TRBJ1-3; D may be TRBD1 (5 bases). Germline assignment: CDR1 SGHNT and CDR2 YENEEA. The CDR3 sequence is 14 residues long. V was clipped by 6 bases and J by 3 bases, with 12 bases between them. CDR3 DNA: TGTGCCAGCAGTGAAAGGGGCTATGGAAACACCATATATTTT. This translates into CASSERGYGNTIYF.

The chain couples TRBV5-1 to TRBJ2-1; 9 nucleotides match TRBD2. The germline gives CDR1 SGHRS, CDR2 YFSETQ. The trim removed 3 bases at V and 7 bases at J, leaving 11 bases unmatched. The CDR3 is 16 amino acids. This CDR3 is CASSWQSSGSKNEQFF. The CDR3 coding sequence is TGCGCCAGCAGCTGGCAGAGTAGCGGGAGTAAGAATGAGCAGTTCTTC.

The chain couples TRBV9 to TRBJ2-2; D is unresolved. Between the trimmed V and J ends, which lost 0 bases and 1 base, there was a span of 16 bases. The CDR3 spans 18 residues. Germline CDR1 reads SGDLS; CDR2 reads YYNGEE. CDR3 region: CASSVDGRMTRNTGELFF. The CDR3 nucleotides read TGTGCCAGCAGCGTAGATGGGCGCATGACTCGGAACACCGGGGAGCTGTTTTTT. Using reference TRBV9 and TRBJ2-2 for the parts outside the CDR3, the full variable domain is DSGVTQTPKHLITATGQRVTLRCSPRSGDLSVYWYQQSLDQGLQFLIQYYNGEERAKGNILERFSAQQFPDLHSELNLSSLELGDSALYFCASSVDGRMTRNTGELFFGEGSRLTVL.